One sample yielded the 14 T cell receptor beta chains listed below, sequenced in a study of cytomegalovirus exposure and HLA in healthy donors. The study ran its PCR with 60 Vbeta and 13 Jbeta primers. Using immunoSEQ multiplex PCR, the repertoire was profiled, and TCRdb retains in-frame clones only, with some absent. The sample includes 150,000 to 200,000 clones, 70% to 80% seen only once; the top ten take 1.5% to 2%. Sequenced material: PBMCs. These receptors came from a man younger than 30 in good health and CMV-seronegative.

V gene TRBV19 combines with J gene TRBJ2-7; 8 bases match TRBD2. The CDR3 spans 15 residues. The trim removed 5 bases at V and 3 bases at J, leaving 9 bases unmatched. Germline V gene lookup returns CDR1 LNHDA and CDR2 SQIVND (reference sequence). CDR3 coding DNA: TGTGCCAGTAGTCCCGGGGGTAGCGGGGACTACGAGCAGTACTTC. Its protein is CASSPGGSGDYEQYF.

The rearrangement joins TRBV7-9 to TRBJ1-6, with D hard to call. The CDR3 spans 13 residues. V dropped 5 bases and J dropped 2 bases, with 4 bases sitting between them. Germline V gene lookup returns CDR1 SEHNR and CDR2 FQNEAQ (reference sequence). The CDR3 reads CASSQTYNSPLHF. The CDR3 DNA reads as TGTGCCAGCAGCCAGACCTATAATTCACCCCTCCACTTT. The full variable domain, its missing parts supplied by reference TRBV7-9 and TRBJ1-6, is DTGVSQNPRHKITKRGQNVTFRCDPISEHNRLYWYRQTLGQGPEFLTYFQNEAQLEKSRLLSDRFSAERPKGSFSTLEIQRTEQGDSAMYLCASSQTYNSPLHFGNGTRLTVT.

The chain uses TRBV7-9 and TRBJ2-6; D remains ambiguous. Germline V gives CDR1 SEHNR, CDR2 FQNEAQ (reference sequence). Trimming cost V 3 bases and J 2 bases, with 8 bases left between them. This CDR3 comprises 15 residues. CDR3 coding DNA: TGTGCCAGCAGCTTGTTGAGTACTGGGGCCAACGTCCTGACTTTC. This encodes CASSLLSTGANVLTF.

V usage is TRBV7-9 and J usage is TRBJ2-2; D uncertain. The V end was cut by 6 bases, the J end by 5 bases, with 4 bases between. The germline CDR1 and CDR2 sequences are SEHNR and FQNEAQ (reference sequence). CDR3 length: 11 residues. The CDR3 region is CASRYTGELFF. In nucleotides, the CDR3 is TGTGCCAGCAGATATACCGGGGAGCTGTTTTTT. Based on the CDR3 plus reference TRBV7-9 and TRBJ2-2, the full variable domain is DTGVSQNPRHKITKRGQNVTFRCDPISEHNRLYWYRQTLGQGPEFLTYFQNEAQLEKSRLLSDRFSAERPKGSFSTLEIQRTEQGDSAMYLCASRYTGELFFGEGSRLTVL.

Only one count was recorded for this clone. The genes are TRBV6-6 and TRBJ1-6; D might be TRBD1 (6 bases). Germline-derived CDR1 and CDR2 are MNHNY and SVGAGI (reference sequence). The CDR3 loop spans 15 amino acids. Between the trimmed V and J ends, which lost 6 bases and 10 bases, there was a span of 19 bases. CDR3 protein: CASRDSGGPRSPLHF. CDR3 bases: TGTGCCAGCAGGGACAGCGGGGGGCCTAGATCACCCCTCCACTTT.

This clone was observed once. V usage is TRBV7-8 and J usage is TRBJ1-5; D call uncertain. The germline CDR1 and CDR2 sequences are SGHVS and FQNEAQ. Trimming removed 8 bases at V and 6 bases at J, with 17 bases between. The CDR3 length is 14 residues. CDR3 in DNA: TGTGCCAGCCGGAAGACGGGAGGTAGTCAGCCCCAGCATTTT. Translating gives CASRKTGGSQPQHF.

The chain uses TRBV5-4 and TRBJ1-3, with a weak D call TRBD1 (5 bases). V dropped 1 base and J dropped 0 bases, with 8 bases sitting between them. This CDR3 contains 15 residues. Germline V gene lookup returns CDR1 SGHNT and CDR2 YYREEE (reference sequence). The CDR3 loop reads CASSLFGASGNTIYF. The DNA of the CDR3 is TGTGCCAGCAGCTTGTTTGGGGCCTCTGGAAACACCATATATTTT.

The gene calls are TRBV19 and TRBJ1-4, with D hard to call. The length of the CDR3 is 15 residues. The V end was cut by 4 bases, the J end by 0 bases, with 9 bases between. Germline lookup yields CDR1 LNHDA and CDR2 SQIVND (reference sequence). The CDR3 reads CASSRQVATNEKLFF. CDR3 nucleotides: TGTGCCAGTAGTAGGCAGGTTGCAACTAATGAAAAACTGTTTTTT.

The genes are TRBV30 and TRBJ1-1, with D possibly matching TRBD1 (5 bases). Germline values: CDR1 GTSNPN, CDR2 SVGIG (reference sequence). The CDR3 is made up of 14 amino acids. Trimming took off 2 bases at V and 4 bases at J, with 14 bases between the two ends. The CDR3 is CAWSRIGALTEAFF. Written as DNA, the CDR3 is TGTGCCTGGAGTCGTATAGGGGCTCTCACTGAAGCTTTCTTT. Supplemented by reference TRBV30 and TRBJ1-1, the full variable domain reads SQTIHQWPATLVQPVGSPLSLECTVEGTSNPNLYWYRQAAGRGLQLLFYSVGIGQISSEVPQNLSASRPQDRQFILSSKKLLLSDSGFYLCAWSRIGALTEAFFGQGTRLTVV.

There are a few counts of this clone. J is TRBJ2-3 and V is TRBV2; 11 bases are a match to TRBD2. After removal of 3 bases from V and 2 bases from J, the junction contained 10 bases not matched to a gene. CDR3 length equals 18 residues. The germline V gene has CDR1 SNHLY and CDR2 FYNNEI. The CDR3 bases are TGTGCCAGCAGTGACATGGTACTAGCGGGGGCCTACACAGATACGCAGTATTTT. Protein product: CASSDMVLAGAYTDTQYF.

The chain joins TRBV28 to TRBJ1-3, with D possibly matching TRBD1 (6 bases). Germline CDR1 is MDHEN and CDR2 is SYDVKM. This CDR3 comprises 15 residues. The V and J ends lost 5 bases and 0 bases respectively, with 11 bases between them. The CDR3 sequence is CASSHHRVSGNTIYF. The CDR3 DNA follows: TGTGCCAGCAGTCACCACAGGGTCTCTGGAAACACCATATATTTT.

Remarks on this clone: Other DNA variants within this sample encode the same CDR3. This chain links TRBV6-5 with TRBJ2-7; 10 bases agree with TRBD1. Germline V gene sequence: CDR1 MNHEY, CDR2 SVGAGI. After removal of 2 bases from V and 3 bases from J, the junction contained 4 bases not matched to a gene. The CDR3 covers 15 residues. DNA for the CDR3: TGTGCCAGCAGTTACAGGGACAGGGGTTTCTACGAGCAGTACTTC. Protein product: CASSYRDRGFYEQYF.

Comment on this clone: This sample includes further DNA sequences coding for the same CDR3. The CDR3 coding sequence is TGTGCCAGCAGCGCCGGACAGGCGTCCTACGAGCAGTACTTC. It encodes CASSAGQASYEQYF. The chain has TRBV9 and TRBJ2-7; TRBD1 matches 7 bases. The germline V gene encodes CDR1 SGDLS and CDR2 YYNGEE. CDR3 length: 14 amino acids. V trimming: 3 bases; J trimming: 1 base; junction bases outside the gene matches: 4.

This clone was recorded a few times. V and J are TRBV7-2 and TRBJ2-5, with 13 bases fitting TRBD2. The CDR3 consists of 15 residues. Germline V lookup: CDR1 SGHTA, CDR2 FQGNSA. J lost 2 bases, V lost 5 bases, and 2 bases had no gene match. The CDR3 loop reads CASSRTSGGQETQYF. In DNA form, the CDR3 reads TGTGCCAGCAGCCGGACTAGCGGGGGACAAGAGACCCAGTACTTC.